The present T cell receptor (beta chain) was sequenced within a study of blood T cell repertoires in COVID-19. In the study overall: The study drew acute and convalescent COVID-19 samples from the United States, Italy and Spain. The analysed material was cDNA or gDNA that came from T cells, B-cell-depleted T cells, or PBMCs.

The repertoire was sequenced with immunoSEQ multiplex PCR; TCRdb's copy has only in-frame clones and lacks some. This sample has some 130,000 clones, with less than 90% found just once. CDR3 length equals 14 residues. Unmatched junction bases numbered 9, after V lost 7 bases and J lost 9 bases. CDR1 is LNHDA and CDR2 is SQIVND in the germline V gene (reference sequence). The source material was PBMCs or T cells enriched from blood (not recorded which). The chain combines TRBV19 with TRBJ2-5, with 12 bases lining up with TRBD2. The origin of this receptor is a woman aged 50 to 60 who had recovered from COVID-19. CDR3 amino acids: CASMGTSGSGAQYF. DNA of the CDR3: TGTGCCAGTATGGGGACTAGCGGGTCCGGGGCCCAGTACTTC.